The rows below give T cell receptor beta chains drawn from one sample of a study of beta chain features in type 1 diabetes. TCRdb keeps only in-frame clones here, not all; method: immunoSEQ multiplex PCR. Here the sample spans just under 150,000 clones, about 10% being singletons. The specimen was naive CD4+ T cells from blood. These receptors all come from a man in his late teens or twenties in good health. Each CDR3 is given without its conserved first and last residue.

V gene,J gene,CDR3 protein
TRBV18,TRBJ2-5,ASSVSQGWRTQY
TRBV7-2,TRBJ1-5,ASSPQGQNQPQH
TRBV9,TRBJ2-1,ASSSRGGGGPYNEQF
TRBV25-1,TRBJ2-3,ASSGGTAPGTQY
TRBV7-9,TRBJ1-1,ASRVAGQGNTEAF
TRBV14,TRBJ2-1,ASSQIGGGRPWDEQF
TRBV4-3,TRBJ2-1,ASSQDWGQRVDEQF
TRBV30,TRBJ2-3,AWSVVRDTQY
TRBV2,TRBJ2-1,ASKRPSYNEQF
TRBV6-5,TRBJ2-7,ASSYLSGSYEQY
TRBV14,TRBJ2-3,ASSQGLAGANTQY
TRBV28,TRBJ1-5,ASRGAGPGNQPQH
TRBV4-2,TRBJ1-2,ASSQETGDGYT
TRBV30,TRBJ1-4,AWRSQGGTNEKLF
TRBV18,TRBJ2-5,ASSPGGQEETQY
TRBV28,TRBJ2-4,ASSPDRHIQY
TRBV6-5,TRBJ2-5,ASRSGGAETQY
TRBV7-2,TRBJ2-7,ASSLLVDEQY
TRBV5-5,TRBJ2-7,ASSFGLFEQY
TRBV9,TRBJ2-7,ASSAGTGKLYEQY
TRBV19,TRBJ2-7,ASSIVGQGFGYEQY
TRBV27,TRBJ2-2,ASSFVPDKLTGELF
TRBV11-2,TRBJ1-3,ASSLVSSGNTIY
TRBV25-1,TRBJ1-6,ASSVSGLALH
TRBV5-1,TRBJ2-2,ASSLDLSQGGTGELF
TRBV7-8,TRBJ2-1,ASSLASGGNFNEQF
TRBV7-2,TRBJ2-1,ASSTRTHQGEQF
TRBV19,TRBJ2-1,ASSIAGAYNEQF
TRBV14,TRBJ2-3,ASSQGGEADTQY
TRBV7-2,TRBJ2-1,ASSLTASGGAGGEQF
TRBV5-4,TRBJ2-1,ASSLSGGGGFEQF
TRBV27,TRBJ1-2,ASSLRQGVGYT
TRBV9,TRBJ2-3,ASSVVGGAQY
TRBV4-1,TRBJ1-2,ASSQGDRNYGYT
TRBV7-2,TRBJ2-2,ASSLVSGGGELF
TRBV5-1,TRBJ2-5,ASAPRTEQETQY
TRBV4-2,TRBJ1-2,ASSHADRARGYT
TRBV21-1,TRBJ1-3,ASSKFPPNPGVSGNTIY
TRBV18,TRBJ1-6,ASSPDRANSPLH
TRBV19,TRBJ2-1,ASSTISGGGWNEQF
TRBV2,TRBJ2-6,ASSQGQALGANVLT
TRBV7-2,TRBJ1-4,ASSSQKATNEKLF
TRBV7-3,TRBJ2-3,ASSFGRTGDITDTQY
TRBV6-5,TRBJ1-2,ASSYKNRGGYT
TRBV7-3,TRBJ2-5,ASSFGQAEQETQY
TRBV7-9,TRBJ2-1,ASSPNRVGLNEQF
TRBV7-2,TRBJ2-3,ASSFQKPTDTQY
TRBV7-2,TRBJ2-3,ASSFTTSRSTDTQY
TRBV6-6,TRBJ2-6,ASNDQTAGANVLT
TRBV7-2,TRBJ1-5,ASSLTGASNQPQH
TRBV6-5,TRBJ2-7,ASSYSGRGLYYEQY
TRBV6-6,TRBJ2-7,ASRDRDHEQY